This TCR beta chain was identified during a study of blood T cell repertoires in COVID-19. In the original processing: Amplification from reference gene primers served as the basis for estimated nucleated cell counts. Generated by immunoSEQ multiplex PCR, the TCRdb table keeps only in-frame clones and is missing some. V, J and clone size were drawn from that table, and D and trimming were deduced from the DNA. The sample shows 95,000 to 110,000 clones, around nine tenths of them seen only once. The CDR3 sequence is 16 residues long. Germline CDR1 reads SGHRS; CDR2 reads YFSETQ. The V gene end was trimmed by 4 bases and the J gene end by 2 bases; junction bases not matched to a gene: 11.

The chain joins TRBV5-1 to TRBJ1-2; 7 nucleotides agree with TRBD1. The specimen was peripheral blood. This clonotype originated in a human donor in a cohort sampled during active COVID-19. CDR3 nucleotides: TGCGCCAGCAGCCCGGGGACAGCCTCCAGGAACTATGGCTACACCTTC. It translates to CASSPGTASRNYGYTF.